A single sample is the source of the 19 T cell receptor beta chains below, sequenced in a study of identical twins. One entry per CDR3 protein results from TCRdb running MiXCR on the 5' RACE reads. The sample holds roughly 710,000 distinct CDR3 sequences, approximately 6% seen once. The sequenced sample was naive T cells sorted from blood. Source of these receptors: a man between 18 and 29 years old in good health.

This chain connects TRBV2 to TRBJ2-3; 15 bases fit TRBD2. CDR3 size: 16 residues. The junction had 4 bases not matched to a gene; V was cut back by 4 bases and J by 5 bases. Germline V gene data show CDR1 as SNHLY and CDR2 as FYNNEI. Here the CDR3 reads CASSAGLAGGVDTQYF. The CDR3 nucleotides are TGTGCCAGCAGTGCCGGACTAGCGGGAGGGGTAGATACGCAGTATTTT.

In this sample, this clonotype turned up a few times. The CDR3 protein is CASTAGQGYTEAFF. Written as DNA, the CDR3 is TGTGCCAGTACTGCGGGACAGGGGTACACTGAAGCTTTCTTT. The rearrangement joins TRBV19 to TRBJ1-1; 10 bases are shared with TRBD1. This CDR3 contains 14 residues. Germline V lookup: CDR1 LNHDA, CDR2 SQIVND (reference sequence). V dropped 7 bases and J dropped 3; count of bases not matched to a gene: 5.

This clonotype appeared many times. J is TRBJ2-3 and V is TRBV10-2; 7 bases match TRBD2. Losses at the gene ends were 4 bases for V and 5 bases for J; bases not matched to a gene: 3. Looked up from germline, CDR1 is WSHSY and CDR2 is SAAADI. This CDR3 region has 13 residues. CDR3 residues: CASSGLAEDTQYF. The CDR3 nucleotides read TGCGCCAGCAGTGGACTAGCTGAAGATACGCAGTATTTT.

This clonotype was detected once. No conserved phenylalanine or tryptophan is present at the end of the CDR3, so a read error is the likely explanation. V usage is TRBV12-3 or TRBV12-4 and J usage is TRBJ1-2, with D unclear. V was pared by 3 bases and J by 8 bases, with 10 bases between. The CDR3 contains 12 residues. The CDR3 coding sequence is TGTGCCAGCAGTTTTTCTGGGCGCGGCTACACCATC. Its translation: CASSFSGRGYTI.

This clonotype occurred many times. V and J are TRBV24-1 and TRBJ2-5; 11 bases agree with TRBD1. The CDR3 covers 15 residues. Germline lookup yields CDR1 KGHDR and CDR2 SFDVKD. Trimming at V came to 4 bases and at J to 5 bases, leaving 5 bases not matched to a gene. The CDR3, as DNA: TGTGCCACCAGTGAAGGGACAGGGGGAAGGGAGACCCAGTACTTC. Residues: CATSEGTGGRETQYF.

This clonotype has only a few counts. V and J are TRBV28 and TRBJ2-3; 10 bases map to TRBD2. The V gene end was trimmed by 9 bases and the J gene end by 5 bases; junction bases not matched to a gene: 8. CDR1 MDHEN and CDR2 SYDVKM come from the germline V gene. The CDR3 runs to 14 residues. The CDR3 reads CASIPSGRGDTQYF. DNA for the CDR3: TGTGCCAGTATACCTAGCGGGAGAGGAGATACGCAGTATTTT.

In this sample, this clonotype turned up many times. The rearrangement uses TRBV5-1 and TRBJ2-3, with D perhaps matching TRBD2 (6 bases). V was trimmed by 7 bases and J by 3 bases, leaving 15 bases between them. Looked up from germline, CDR1 is SGHRS and CDR2 is YFSETQ. The CDR3 has 14 residues. CDR3 loop: CASGRSSVTDTQYF. The DNA for the CDR3 is TGCGCCAGCGGCCGGTCTAGCGTAACAGATACGCAGTATTTT.

The chain combines TRBV7-2 with TRBJ2-3; TRBD2 aligns across 10 bases. The CDR3 loop spans 16 amino acids. Trimming at V came to 3 bases and at J to 2 bases, leaving 5 bases not matched to a gene. Per germline, CDR1 SGHTA and CDR2 FQGNSA. This CDR3 is CASSFGLAASTDTQYF. The CDR3 nucleotides read TGTGCCAGCAGCTTCGGACTAGCGGCCTCCACAGATACGCAGTATTTT.

This clonotype was counted many times. The V and J genes are TRBV29-1 and TRBJ2-1; 10 bases fit TRBD1. The V gene's germline CDR1 is SQVTM and CDR2 ANQGSEA. J lost 6 bases, V lost 3 bases, and 14 bases had no gene match. This CDR3 has 17 amino acids. DNA of the CDR3: TGCAGCGTTGAGGAGAGGACGAGGACAGGGGGGCTCAATGAGCAGTTCTTC. Amino acids: CSVEERTRTGGLNEQFF.

As concerns this clonotype: The conserved closing phenylalanine or tryptophan is absent in this CDR3, likely reflecting a read error. The DNA is omitted, as the CDR3 cannot be located on it reliably, and the CDR3 follows TCRdb's listing. The chain links TRBV5-1 to TRBJ2-3. Germline V gives CDR1 SGHRS, CDR2 YFSETQ. The CDR3 adds up to 12 amino acids, both ends counted. CDR3 residues: CASRASWNTQYK.

The DNA for the CDR3 is TGTGCCAGTAACGGGAACGGGGAGCTGTTTTTT. As protein: CASNGNGELFF. The chain has TRBV19 and TRBJ2-2; maybe TRBD2 (5 bases). The CDR3 is 11 residues long. CDR1 and CDR2 from the germline V gene are LNHDA and SQIVND (reference sequence). Trimming took 7 bases from V and 7 from J, leaving 7 bases between them. Together with reference TRBV19 and TRBJ2-2, the CDR3 gives the full variable domain: DGGITQSPKYLFRKEGQNVTLSCEQNLNHDAMYWYRQDPGQGLRLIYYSQIVNDFQKGDIAEGYSVSREKKESFPLTVTSAQKNPTAFYLCASNGNGELFFGEGSRLTVL.

V is TRBV3-1 and J is TRBJ2-7; 10 positions agree with TRBD1. The ends lost 3 bases at V and 2 bases at J; junction bases unmatched: 4. Germline lookup yields CDR1 LGHDT and CDR2 YNNKEL (reference sequence). CDR3 length equals 15 residues. The CDR3 region has the DNA TGTGCCAGCAGCCATGACAGGGGGCTACCCTACGAGCAGTACTTC. It yields the protein CASSHDRGLPYEQYF.

This clonotype was detected many times. The V gene is TRBV18, the J gene TRBJ2-1, with D possibly being TRBD2 (5 bases). Germline CDR1 and CDR2: KGHSH and LQKENI. The CDR3 extends over 14 amino acids. Between the trimmed V and J ends, which lost 3 bases and 2 bases, there was a span of 8 bases. The CDR3 region has the DNA TGTGCCAGCTCACCCCCCGGGACCTACAATGAGCAGTTCTTC. Amino acid sequence: CASSPPGTYNEQFF.

This rearrangement joins TRBV11-3 to TRBJ2-2; possibly TRBD2 for D (6 bases). The CDR3 extends over 18 amino acids. Deletions cut 6 bases from V and 1 base from J, with 21 bases between. In germline, CDR1 is SGHNT, CDR2 YENEEA. The CDR3, as DNA: TGTGCCAGCAGACAATATGGGGGGTTATTGGGGAACACCGGGGAGCTGTTTTTT. Its translation is CASRQYGGLLGNTGELFF.

This clonotype was counted many times. The chain couples TRBV18 to TRBJ2-1, with D possibly TRBD2 on 6 matching bases. The V end was cut by 6 bases, the J end by 2 bases, with 14 bases between. This CDR3 comprises 15 residues. Germline V gene data show CDR1 as KGHSH and CDR2 as LQKENI. Written as DNA, the CDR3 is TGTGCCAGCTCCAAAGGACTACCGACCTACAATGAGCAGTTCTTC. It is translated as CASSKGLPTYNEQFF.

This chain connects TRBV4-1 to TRBJ2-7; D is perhaps TRBD2 (6 bases). The CDR3 contains 14 residues. CDR1 is MGHRA and CDR2 is YSYEKL in the germline V gene. Trimming pared 5 bases from V and 3 bases from J, leaving 14 bases between. In DNA, the CDR3 is TGCGCCAGCAGCGAAGCGGGTAGGGGCTACGAGCAGTACTTC. It encodes CASSEAGRGYEQYF.

This clonotype was seen ten or more times. V usage is TRBV6-1 and J usage is TRBJ2-3, with 9 bases fitting TRBD1. The CDR3 has 16 amino acids. Trimming cost V 10 bases and J 3 bases; bases outside gene matches: 14. The germline gives CDR1 MNHNS, CDR2 SASEGT. CDR3 coding DNA: TGTGCCATCAGCCCGGGACAGGGCCTTAGGACAGATACGCAGTATTTT. It yields the protein CAISPGQGLRTDTQYF.

This clonotype was seen more than once but under ten times. The chain recombines TRBV12-1 with TRBJ2-6; TRBD1 is taken as the D call from the table, unchecked against the DNA. TRBV12-1 is annotated as a pseudogene. CDR3 length: 17 amino acids. CDR3 protein: CASSPETYRTGANVLTF. CDR3 DNA sequence: TGTGCCAGCAGCCCCGAGACCTACCGAACAGGGGCCAACGTCCTGACTTTC.

The CDR3 region has the DNA TGTGCCAGCAGCTCCCGAGTTTTAGCTAATGAAAAACTGTTTTTT. This codes for CASSSRVLANEKLFF. This chain connects TRBV7-2 to TRBJ1-4, with D unresolved. Germline lookup yields CDR1 SGHTA and CDR2 FQGNSA. The CDR3 has 15 residues. V lost 4 bases and J 3 bases, leaving 12 bases between the germline ends.